The sequence of this T cell receptor (beta chain) was determined in a study of T cell changes during pregnancy in multiple sclerosis. The germline gives CDR1 SGHRS, CDR2 YFSETQ. Trimming cost V 2 bases and J 9 bases; bases outside gene matches: 5. This CDR3 is 15 amino acids long. Libraries were prepared by immunoSEQ multiplex PCR; TCRdb keeps only in-frame clonotypes and omits some of them. The table includes around 40,000 clones, under 95% detected once. The chain recombines TRBV5-1 with TRBJ2-1; 13 bases are a match to TRBD2. The TCR sequence derives from a female donor with multiple sclerosis, enrolled in a pregnancy study. Sample: CD4+ T cells from peripheral blood mononuclear cells, taken in the third trimester of pregnancy. In DNA form, the CDR3 reads TGCGCCAGCAGCTTACTAGCGGGAGGGAATAGTGAGCAGTTCTTC. It specifies CASSLLAGGNSEQFF.